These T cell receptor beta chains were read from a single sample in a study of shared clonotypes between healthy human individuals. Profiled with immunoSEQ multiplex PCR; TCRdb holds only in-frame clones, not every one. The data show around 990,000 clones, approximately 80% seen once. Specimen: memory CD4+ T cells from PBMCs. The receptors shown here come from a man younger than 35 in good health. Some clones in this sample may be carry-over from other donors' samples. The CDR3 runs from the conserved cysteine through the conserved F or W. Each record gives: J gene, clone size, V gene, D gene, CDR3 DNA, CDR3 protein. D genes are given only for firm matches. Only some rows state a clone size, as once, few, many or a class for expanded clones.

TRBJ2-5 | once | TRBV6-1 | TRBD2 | TGTGCCAGCAGTATCAGCGGGAGTGAACAGACCCAGTACTTC | CASSISGSEQTQYF
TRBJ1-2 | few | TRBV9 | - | TGTGCCAGCAGCGTTTCGACGGACCCGTCAGGCTACACCTTC | CASSVSTDPSGYTF
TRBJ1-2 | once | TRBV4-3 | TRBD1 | TGCGCCAGCAGCCACCGGACAGGGACCCAGGACACCTTC | CASSHRTGTQDTF
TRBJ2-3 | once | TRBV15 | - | TGTGCCACCAGCAGAGCAAGCGGGACATCCACAGATACGCAGTATTTT | CATSRASGTSTDTQYF
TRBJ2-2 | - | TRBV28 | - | TGTGCCAGCATTAGCAGTGGTACGAACACCGGGGAGCTGTTTTTT | CASISSGTNTGELFF
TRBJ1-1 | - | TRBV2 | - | TGTGCCAGCAATTTTGAACGCTCTGAAGCTTTCTTT | CASNFERSEAFF
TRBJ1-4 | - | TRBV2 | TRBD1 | TGTGCCAGCAGCCCTGGACAGGGGCTAGGAAAACTGTTTTTT | CASSPGQGLGKLFF
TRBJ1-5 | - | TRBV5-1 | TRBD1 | TGCGCCAGCAGCCCGGGGGACAGCCAAAATCAGCCCCAGCATTTT | CASSPGDSQNQPQHF
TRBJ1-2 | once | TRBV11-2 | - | TGTGCCAGCAGCTTAGAAGGAATCAGGGGACTTAGCTATGGCTACACCTTC | CASSLEGIRGLSYGYTF
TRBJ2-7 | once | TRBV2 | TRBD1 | TGTGCCAGCTCCAAAGTGGGGACAGCTCCCGGGCAGTACTTC | CASSKVGTAPGQYF
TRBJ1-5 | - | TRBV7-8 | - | TGTGCCAGCAGCCCGTTATACAGGGAGCTCTGGCAGCCCCAGCATTTT | CASSPLYRELWQPQHF
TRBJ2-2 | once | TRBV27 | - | TGTGCCAGCAGCCTCTCGAACACCGGGGAGCTGTTTTTT | CASSLSNTGELFF
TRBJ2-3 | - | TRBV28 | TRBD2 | TGTGCCAGCAGTGCGACTAGCGGGAGTTCAGATACGCAGTATTTT | CASSATSGSSDTQYF
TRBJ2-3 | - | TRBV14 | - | TGTGCCAGCAGCCCCTTCCACAGGGCAGGTACGCAGTATTTT | CASSPFHRAGTQYF